These 26 T cell receptor beta chains were sequenced from one sample in a study of beta chain features in type 1 diabetes. Expressed TCRB transcripts were sequenced because the entire RNA isolate underwent reverse transcription. Profiled with immunoSEQ multiplex PCR; TCRdb holds only in-frame clones, not every one. The sample records tens of thousands of clones, roughly three fifths being singletons. Sample: Tregs from blood. The receptors stem from a woman aged 18-29 years in good health.

This clone has just a few counts. Here the CDR3 reads CASAFGRGGTETQYF. CDR3 in DNA: TGCGCCAGCGCTTTCGGGCGGGGGGGCACAGAGACCCAGTACTTC. The chain combines TRBV4-3 with TRBJ2-5; TRBD2 agrees at 9 bases. The CDR3 is 15 residues long. With 8 bases clipped from V and 4 bases from J, the junction kept 11 bases outside the gene matches. The germline gives CDR1 LGHNA, CDR2 YSLEER.

The V gene is TRBV27, the J gene TRBJ1-5; D is unresolved. This CDR3 has 16 residues. The V end lost 5 bases, the J end lost 5 bases, and 19 bases lay between the germline ends. CDR1 is MNHEY and CDR2 is SMNVEV in the germline V gene (reference sequence). CDR3 nucleotides: TGTGCCAGCAGTGCCCCCAAGCGGGGTGGATATCAGCCCCAGCATTTT. This gives the protein CASSAPKRGGYQPQHF.

This chain joins TRBV28 and TRBJ1-2, with D perhaps matching TRBD1 (6 bases). V lost 5 bases, J lost 4 bases, and 17 bases lay in between. The CDR3 spans 15 residues. The germline CDR1 and CDR2 sequences are MDHEN and SYDVKM. The CDR3 sequence: CASSPVQGRGYGYTF. Written as DNA, the CDR3 is TGTGCCAGCAGTCCAGTTCAGGGGAGAGGCTATGGCTACACCTTC.

This chain links TRBV18 with TRBJ2-7, with D perhaps TRBD2 (6 bases). The germline CDR1 and CDR2 sequences are KGHSH and LQKENI. The CDR3 contains 16 residues. With 1 base removed from V and 7 bases from J, the gap between germline ends came to 20 bases. The CDR3 region is CASSPQLSGFRGEQYF. CDR3 DNA sequence: TGTGCCAGCTCACCACAGCTCAGCGGGTTTAGGGGAGAGCAGTACTTC. Looking up the rest from reference TRBV18 and TRBJ2-7 gives the full variable domain: NAGVMQNPRHLVRRRGQEARLRCSPMKGHSHVYWYRQLPEEGLKFMVYLQKENIIDESGMPKERFSAEFPKEGPSILRIQQVVRGDSAAYFCASSPQLSGFRGEQYFGPGTRLTVT.

This clone has a single count. J is TRBJ2-2 and V is TRBV19; no clear D gene. The germline V gene encodes CDR1 LNHDA and CDR2 SQIVND (reference sequence). There are 14 residues in the CDR3. With 2 bases removed from V and 2 bases from J, the gap between germline ends came to 6 bases. CDR3 sequence: CASSILENTGELFF. In nucleotides, the CDR3 is TGTGCCAGTAGTATACTAGAAAACACCGGGGAGCTGTTTTTT.

The chain uses TRBV5-1 and TRBJ2-2; 14 nucleotides line up with TRBD2. V trimming: 3 bases; J trimming: 0 bases; junction bases outside the gene matches: 1. The CDR3 spans 17 residues. The V gene's germline CDR1 is SGHRS and CDR2 YFSETQ. The CDR3 reads CASSSGLAGANTGELFF. DNA for the CDR3: TGCGCCAGCAGCTCGGGACTAGCGGGAGCGAACACCGGGGAGCTGTTTTTT. Using reference TRBV5-1 and TRBJ2-2 for the parts outside the CDR3, the full variable domain is KAGVTQTPRYLIKTRGQQVTLSCSPISGHRSVSWYQQTPGQGLQFLFEYFSETQRNKGNFPGRFSGRQFSNSRSEMNVSTLELGDSALYLCASSSGLAGANTGELFFGEGSRLTVL.

V usage is TRBV5-5 and J usage is TRBJ1-1, with D perhaps matching TRBD1 (5 bases). The CDR3 length is 15 residues. The ends were cut back, 0 bases at V and 2 bases at J, with 11 bases in the middle. CDR1 and CDR2 (germline): SGHKS, YYEKEE (reference sequence). The CDR3 DNA is TGTGCCAGCAGCTTGGTCGACAGAATTAACACTGAAGCTTTCTTT. Translation gives CASSLVDRINTEAFF.

There are a few counts of this clone. The chain combines TRBV18 with TRBJ2-7; 8 nucleotides align to TRBD2. The germline V gene encodes CDR1 KGHSH and CDR2 LQKENI. CDR3 length: 15 amino acids. Losses at the gene ends were 5 bases for V and 1 base for J; bases not matched to a gene: 7. The CDR3 sequence: CASSAQTGGSYEQYF. CDR3 DNA: TGTGCCAGCTCAGCCCAGACGGGAGGGTCCTACGAGCAGTACTTC.

The chain is built from TRBV5-1 and TRBJ2-7, with D maybe TRBD1 (6 bases). Germline assignment: CDR1 SGHRS and CDR2 YFSETQ. Trimming removed 4 bases at V and 5 bases at J, with 10 bases between. The CDR3 is 12 amino acids. In DNA form, the CDR3 reads TGCGCCAGCAGCATTCGACAGGACGAGCAGTACTTC. This sequence encodes CASSIRQDEQYF.

The V call is TRBV7-2, the J call TRBJ1-1; D is ambiguous. This CDR3 spans 15 amino acids. Germline lookup yields CDR1 SGHTA and CDR2 FQGNSA. The V and J ends lost 8 bases and 10 bases respectively, with 26 bases between them. This CDR3 reads CASGKEAPAPVRAFF. CDR3 sequence (DNA): TGTGCCAGCGGCAAAGAGGCCCCCGCGCCAGTTAGAGCTTTCTTT.

The V gene is TRBV4-3, the J gene TRBJ2-1, with 7 bases lining up with TRBD2. Germline values: CDR1 LGHNA, CDR2 YSLEER. CDR3 length equals 14 residues. V shed 4 bases, J shed 4 bases, and the junction held 4 bases outside the gene matches. CDR3 sequence: CASSRVGGYNEQFF. CDR3 nucleotides: TGCGCCAGCAGCCGAGTGGGGGGGTACAATGAGCAGTTCTTC.

The chain is built from TRBV5-6 and TRBJ2-5; 11 nucleotides match TRBD2. The CDR3 has 15 amino acids. V lost 4 bases, J lost 4 bases, and 6 bases stayed unmatched. CDR1 and CDR2 (germline): SGHDT, YYEEEE. The CDR3 DNA follows: TGTGCCAGCAGCATAACCGGGACTAGCGGAGAGACCCAGTACTTC. This translates into CASSITGTSGETQYF.

This clone appeared once. The chain joins TRBV11-1 to TRBJ1-1; D gene uncertain. The V gene's germline CDR1 is SGHAT and CDR2 FQDESV (reference sequence). The ends were cut back, 1 base at V and 1 base at J, with 4 bases in the middle. CDR3 length: 13 amino acids. CDR3 protein: CASSLERNTEAFF. Here the CDR3 DNA reads TGTGCCAGCAGCTTAGAGAGGAACACTGAAGCTTTCTTT.

The chain has TRBV6-5 and TRBJ2-5, with D tentatively TRBD2 (6 bases). Germline V gene lookup returns CDR1 MNHEY and CDR2 SVGAGI. Trimming pared 5 bases from V and 5 bases from J, leaving 12 bases between. This CDR3 is built from 13 residues. CDR3 bases: TGTGCCAGCAGTGGGAGGTCGGGTGAGACCCAGTACTTC. Translated: CASSGRSGETQYF.

This clone was recorded a few times. This rearrangement joins TRBV7-2 to TRBJ2-5; D gene ambiguous. Trimming cost V 4 bases and J 3 bases, with 9 bases left between them. This CDR3 spans 13 amino acids. Germline CDR1 SGHTA, CDR2 FQGNSA. CDR3 protein: CASSSGLEETQYF. For the CDR3, the DNA is TGTGCCAGCAGCTCAGGTTTGGAAGAGACCCAGTACTTC.

The chain carries TRBV6-5 and TRBJ1-2; no definite D call. The germline gives CDR1 MNHEY, CDR2 SVGAGI. This CDR3 has 12 residues. Between the trimmed V and J ends, which lost 6 bases and 3 bases, there was a span of 8 bases. CDR3 sequence reads: CASRRSDYGYTF. CDR3 coding DNA: TGTGCCAGCAGGAGGAGTGACTATGGCTACACCTTC.

This clone was counted only a few times. V usage is TRBV19 and J usage is TRBJ1-5, with a weak D call TRBD1 (6 bases). Trimming cost V 7 bases and J 1 base, with 14 bases left between them. The germline CDR1 and CDR2 sequences are LNHDA and SQIVND (reference sequence). This CDR3 is 15 amino acids long. CDR3 sequence: CASTAGQLSNQPQHF. DNA for the CDR3: TGTGCCAGTACTGCCGGACAGTTGAGCAATCAGCCCCAGCATTTT.

This rearrangement joins TRBV11-3 to TRBJ2-3, with a tentative D call TRBD2 (6 bases). The CDR3 is made up of 17 amino acids. The germline CDR1 and CDR2 sequences are SGHNT and YENEEA. Trimming removed 4 bases from V and 2 bases from J, with 19 bases in between. CDR3 DNA: TGTGCCAGCAGCTCGCTTTGGGGGGAGGACCACACAGATACGCAGTATTTT. Translated: CASSSLWGEDHTDTQYF.

This clone was counted a few times. The CDR3, as DNA: TGTGCCAGCAGCTCTAGCGGGGGGGCAGCAGATACGCAGTATTTT. Its protein product is CASSSSGGAADTQYF. This rearrangement joins TRBV9 to TRBJ2-3; 12 bases line up with TRBD2. The V and J ends lost 4 bases and 4 bases, in that order; junction bases with no gene match: 4. The V gene's germline CDR1 is SGDLS and CDR2 YYNGEE. This CDR3 spans 15 amino acids.

V is TRBV6-5 and J is TRBJ2-7, with 9 bases fitting TRBD1. The ends lost 2 bases at V and 7 bases at J; junction bases unmatched: 6. The CDR3 covers 14 residues. Germline lookup yields CDR1 MNHEY and CDR2 SVGAGI. The CDR3 region has the DNA TGTGCCAGCAGTTACGCCGGACAGGGGATTGAGCAGTACTTC. Protein: CASSYAGQGIEQYF.

Regarding this clone: At one end the junction does not follow the germline gene, possibly because of a read error. The V gene is TRBV7-7, the J gene TRBJ2-2, with D perhaps given as TRBD1 or TRBD2 (5 bases each). Per germline, CDR1 SSHAT and CDR2 FNYEAQ (reference sequence). This CDR3 has 13 amino acids. CDR3 residues: CASSLQEDGELFF. The CDR3 DNA reads as TGTGCTAGCAGCTTACAGGAGGACGGGGAGCTGTTTTTT. The full variable domain, rest sourced from reference TRBV7-7 and TRBJ2-2, is GAGVSQSPRYKVTKRGQDVTLRCDPISSHATLYWYQQALGQGPEFLTYFNYEAQPDKSGLPSDRFSAERPEGSISTLTIQRTEQRDSAMYRCASSLQEDGELFFGEGSRLTVL.

This clone was observed a handful of times. The chain uses TRBV27 and TRBJ1-2, with D uncertain. The CDR3 is made up of 14 amino acids. The V and J ends lost 4 bases and 4 bases respectively, with 13 bases between them. Germline CDR1 and CDR2: MNHEY and SMNVEV (reference sequence). Here the CDR3 DNA reads TGTGCCAGCAGTTCTTTCGCTCCGGGCTATGGCTACACCTTC. Protein product: CASSSFAPGYGYTF.

J is TRBJ2-1 and V is TRBV7-9; TRBD2 agrees at 7 bases. The junction had 7 bases not matched to a gene; V was cut back by 4 bases and J by 10 bases. The CDR3 is 13 residues long. Germline V lookup: CDR1 SEHNR, CDR2 FQNEAQ (reference sequence). The CDR3: CASSSFSGTEQFF. The DNA of the CDR3 is TGTGCCAGCAGCTCATTCAGCGGGACCGAGCAGTTCTTC.

This clone was detected only a few times. V gene TRBV4-1 combines with J gene TRBJ2-1; 8 nucleotides align to TRBD2. The CDR3 has 16 residues. The germline gives CDR1 MGHRA, CDR2 YSYEKL. J gave up 7 bases and V 1 base, and 9 bases lay outside the gene matches. CDR3 nucleotides: TGCGCCAGCAGCCAAGCAAGCGGGAGCACCTTTAATGAGCAGTTCTTC. Translated: CASSQASGSTFNEQFF.

The chain is built from TRBV19 and TRBJ2-7, with a tentative D call TRBD2 (7 bases). This CDR3 spans 11 amino acids. Germline V gene sequence: CDR1 LNHDA, CDR2 SQIVND (reference sequence). Trimming removed 8 bases at V and 6 bases at J, with 11 bases between. CDR3 sequence reads: CASRGATEQYF. The CDR3 DNA reads TGTGCCAGTCGGGGGGCGACCGAGCAGTACTTC.

V usage is TRBV10-3 and J usage is TRBJ2-5; 11 bases line up with TRBD1. V trimming: 8 bases; J trimming: 9 bases; junction bases outside the gene matches: 8. The CDR3 has 13 residues. Germline CDR1 reads ENHRY; CDR2 reads SYGVKD. The chain's CDR3 is CAIGGTGGTAQYF. The DNA of the CDR3 is TGTGCCATCGGAGGGACAGGGGGAACGGCCCAGTACTTC.